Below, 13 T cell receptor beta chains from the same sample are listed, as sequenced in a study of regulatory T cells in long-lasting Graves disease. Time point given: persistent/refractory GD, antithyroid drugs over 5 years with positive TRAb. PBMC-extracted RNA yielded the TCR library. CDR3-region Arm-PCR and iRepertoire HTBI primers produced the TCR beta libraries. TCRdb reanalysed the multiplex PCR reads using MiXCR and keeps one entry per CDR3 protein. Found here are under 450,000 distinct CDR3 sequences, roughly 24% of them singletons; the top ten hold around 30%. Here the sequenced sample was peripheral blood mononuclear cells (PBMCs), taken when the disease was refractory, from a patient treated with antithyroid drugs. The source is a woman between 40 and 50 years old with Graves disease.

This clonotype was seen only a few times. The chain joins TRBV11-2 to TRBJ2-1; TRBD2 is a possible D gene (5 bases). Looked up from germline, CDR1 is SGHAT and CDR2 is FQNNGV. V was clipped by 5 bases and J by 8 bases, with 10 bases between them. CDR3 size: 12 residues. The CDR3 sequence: CASSLGDDEQFF. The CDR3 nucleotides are TGTGCCAGCAGCCTCGGGGATGATGAGCAGTTCTTC.

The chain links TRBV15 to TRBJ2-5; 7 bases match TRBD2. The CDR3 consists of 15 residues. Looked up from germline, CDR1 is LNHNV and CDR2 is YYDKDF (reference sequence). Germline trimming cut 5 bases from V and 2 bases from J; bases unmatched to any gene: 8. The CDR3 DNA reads TGTGCCACCAGCGGGGGGACTACCAAACAAGAGACCCAGTACTTC. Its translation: CATSGGTTKQETQYF.

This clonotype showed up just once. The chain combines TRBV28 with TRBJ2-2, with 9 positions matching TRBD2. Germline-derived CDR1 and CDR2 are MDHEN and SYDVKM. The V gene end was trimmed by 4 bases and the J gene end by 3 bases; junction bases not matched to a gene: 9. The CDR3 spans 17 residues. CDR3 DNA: TGTGCCAGCAGTTCCCTGGAGGGACTAGCAGACACCGGGGAGCTGTTTTTT. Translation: CASSSLEGLADTGELFF.

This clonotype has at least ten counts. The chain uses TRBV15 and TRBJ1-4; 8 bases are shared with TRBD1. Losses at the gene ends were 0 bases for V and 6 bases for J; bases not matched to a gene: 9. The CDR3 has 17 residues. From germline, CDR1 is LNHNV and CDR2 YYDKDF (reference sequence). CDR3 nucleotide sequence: TGTGCCACCAGCAGAGAAAAGGGTGGACAGGGAGATGAAAAACTGTTTTTT. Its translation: CATSREKGGQGDEKLFF.

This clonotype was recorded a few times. The CDR3 reads CASSPRGLEDNEQFF. The CDR3 DNA reads TGTGCCAGCAGTCCCCGGGGACTGGAAGACAATGAGCAGTTCTTC. V and J are TRBV12-3 or TRBV12-4 and TRBJ2-1, with TRBD2 as a possible D gene (6 bases). The V end was cut by 5 bases, the J end by 5 bases, with 16 bases between. The CDR3 spans 15 residues.

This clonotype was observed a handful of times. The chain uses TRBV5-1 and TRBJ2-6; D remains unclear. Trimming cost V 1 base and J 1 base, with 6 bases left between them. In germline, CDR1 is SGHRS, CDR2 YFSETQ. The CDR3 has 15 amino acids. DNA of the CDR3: TGCGCCAGCAGCTTGTTTCTTTCTGGGGCCAACGTCCTGACTTTC. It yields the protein CASSLFLSGANVLTF.

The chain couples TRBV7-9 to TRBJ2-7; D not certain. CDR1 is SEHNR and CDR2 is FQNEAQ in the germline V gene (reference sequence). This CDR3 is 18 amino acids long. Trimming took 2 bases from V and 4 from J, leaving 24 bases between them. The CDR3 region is CASSLRALTSPSQYEQYF. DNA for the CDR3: TGTGCCAGCAGCTTAAGAGCTTTGACGTCCCCTTCCCAATACGAGCAGTACTTC.

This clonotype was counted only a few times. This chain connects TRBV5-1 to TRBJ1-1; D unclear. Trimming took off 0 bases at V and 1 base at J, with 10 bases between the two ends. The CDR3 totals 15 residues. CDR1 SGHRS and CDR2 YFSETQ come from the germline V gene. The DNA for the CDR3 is TGCGCCAGCAGCTTGGGTTTCGCAGAGAACACTGAAGCTTTCTTT. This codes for CASSLGFAENTEAFF.

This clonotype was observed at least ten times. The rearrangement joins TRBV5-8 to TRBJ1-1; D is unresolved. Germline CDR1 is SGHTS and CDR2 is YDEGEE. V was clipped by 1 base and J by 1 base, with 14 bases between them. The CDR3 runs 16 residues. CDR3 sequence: CASSLTYPLPNTEAFF. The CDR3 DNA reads TGTGCCAGCAGCTTGACCTACCCACTACCGAACACTGAAGCTTTCTTT.

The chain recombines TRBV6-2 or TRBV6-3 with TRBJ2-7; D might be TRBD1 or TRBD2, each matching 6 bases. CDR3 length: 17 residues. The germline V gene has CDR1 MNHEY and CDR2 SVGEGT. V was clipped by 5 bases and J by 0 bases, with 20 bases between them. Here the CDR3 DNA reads TGTGCCAGCAGTCATACCCGGGGGCCCCTGGGCTCCTACGAGCAGTACTTC. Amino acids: CASSHTRGPLGSYEQYF.

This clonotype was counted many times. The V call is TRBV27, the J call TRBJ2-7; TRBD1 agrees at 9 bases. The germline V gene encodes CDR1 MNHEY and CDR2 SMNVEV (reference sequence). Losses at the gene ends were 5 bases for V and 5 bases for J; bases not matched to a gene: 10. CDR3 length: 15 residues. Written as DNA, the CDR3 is TGTGCCAGCAGTCCCTCCGGGACAGGGAAACACGAGCAGTACTTC. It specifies CASSPSGTGKHEQYF.

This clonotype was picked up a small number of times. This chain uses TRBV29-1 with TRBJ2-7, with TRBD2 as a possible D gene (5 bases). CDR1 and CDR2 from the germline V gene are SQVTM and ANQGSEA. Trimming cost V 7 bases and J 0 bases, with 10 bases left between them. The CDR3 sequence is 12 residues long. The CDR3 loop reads CSGLGSSYEQYF. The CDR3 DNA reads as TGCAGCGGATTGGGGAGCTCCTACGAGCAGTACTTC.

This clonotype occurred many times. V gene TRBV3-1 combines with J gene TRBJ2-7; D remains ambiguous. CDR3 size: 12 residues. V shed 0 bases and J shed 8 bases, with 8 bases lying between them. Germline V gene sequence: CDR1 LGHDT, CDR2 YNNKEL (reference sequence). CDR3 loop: CASSQDPRKQYF. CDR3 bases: TGTGCCAGCAGCCAAGACCCCAGGAAGCAGTACTTC.